The entry that follows covers one T cell receptor (beta chain) sequence. Its specificity is not known. From germline, CDR1 is LGHNA and CDR2 YSLEER. Trimming pared 0 bases from V and 8 bases from J, leaving 10 bases between. The CDR3 consists of 13 residues. The entry originates in a study of T cell responses to AZD1222 COVID-19 vaccine. Study findings and constraints: Clonal diversity may have been underestimated, and the donors were mostly white British, with more females than males. Nearly half of spike-specific TCRs reportedly target variant regions that are unmutated in the B.1.351 and B.1.1.7 variants.

Only in-frame clones appear in the TCRdb table, and some are missing; sequencing was by immunoSEQ multiplex PCR. The repertoire holds 150,000 to 200,000 clones, with about 86% as singletons. This TCR came from an adult who received the AZD1222 COVID-19 vaccine. The rearrangement links TRBV4-3 to TRBJ1-2; a weak D match, TRBD1 (5 bases). Sequencing used peripheral blood, obtained 28 days after the second AZD1222 dose. CDR3 region: CASSQERGRGYTF. CDR3 coding DNA: TGCGCCAGCAGCCAAGAGAGGGGAAGGGGCTACACCTTC.